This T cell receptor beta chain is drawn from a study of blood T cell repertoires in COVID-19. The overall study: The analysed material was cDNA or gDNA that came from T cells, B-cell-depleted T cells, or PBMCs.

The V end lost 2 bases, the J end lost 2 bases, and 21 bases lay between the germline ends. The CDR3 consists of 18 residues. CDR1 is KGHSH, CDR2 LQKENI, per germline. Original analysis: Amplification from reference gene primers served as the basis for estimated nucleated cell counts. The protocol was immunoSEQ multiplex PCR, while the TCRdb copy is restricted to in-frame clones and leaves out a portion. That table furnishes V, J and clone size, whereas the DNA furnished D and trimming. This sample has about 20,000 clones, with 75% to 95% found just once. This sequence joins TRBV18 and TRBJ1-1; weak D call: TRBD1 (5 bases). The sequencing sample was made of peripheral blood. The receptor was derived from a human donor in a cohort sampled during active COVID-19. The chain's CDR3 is CASSPIDPGWNLNTEAFF. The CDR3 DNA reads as TGTGCCAGCTCACCAATTGATCCAGGGTGGAACCTAAACACTGAAGCTTTCTTT.